This entry is about one T cell receptor (beta chain). Per the authors' pipeline: Amplification with reference gene primers provided the estimates of nucleated cell counts. TCRdb's table, derived via immunoSEQ multiplex PCR, lists solely in-frame clones and lacks some. D and trimming were read from the DNA, whereas the V and J calls and clone size are those reported in that table. The table records about 88,000 clones, over 75% of them present only once. The record originates from a study of blood T cell repertoires in COVID-19. Whole-study context: Samples came from the United States, Italy and Spain, spanning acute and convalescent COVID-19. Sample material is recorded as cDNA or gDNA derived from T cells, B-cell-depleted T cells, or PBMCs.

The CDR3 runs to 15 residues. V dropped 5 bases and J dropped 9 bases, with 17 bases sitting between them. Germline lookup yields CDR1 SEHNR and CDR2 FQNEAQ (reference sequence). The origin of this receptor is a woman in her sixties or seventies with acute or convalescent COVID-19. The specimen sequenced was peripheral blood. This rearrangement joins TRBV7-9 to TRBJ1-6; the D gene is possibly TRBD1 (5 bases). The CDR3 nucleotides read TGTGCCAGCAGCATACTGGGGCAGGGAGGTTCACCCCTCCACTTT. This encodes CASSILGQGGSPLHF. The full variable domain, its missing parts supplied by reference TRBV7-9 and TRBJ1-6, is DTGVSQNPRHKITKRGQNVTFRCDPISEHNRLYWYRQTLGQGPEFLTYFQNEAQLEKSRLLSDRFSAERPKGSFSTLEIQRTEQGDSAMYLCASSILGQGGSPLHFGNGTRLTVT.